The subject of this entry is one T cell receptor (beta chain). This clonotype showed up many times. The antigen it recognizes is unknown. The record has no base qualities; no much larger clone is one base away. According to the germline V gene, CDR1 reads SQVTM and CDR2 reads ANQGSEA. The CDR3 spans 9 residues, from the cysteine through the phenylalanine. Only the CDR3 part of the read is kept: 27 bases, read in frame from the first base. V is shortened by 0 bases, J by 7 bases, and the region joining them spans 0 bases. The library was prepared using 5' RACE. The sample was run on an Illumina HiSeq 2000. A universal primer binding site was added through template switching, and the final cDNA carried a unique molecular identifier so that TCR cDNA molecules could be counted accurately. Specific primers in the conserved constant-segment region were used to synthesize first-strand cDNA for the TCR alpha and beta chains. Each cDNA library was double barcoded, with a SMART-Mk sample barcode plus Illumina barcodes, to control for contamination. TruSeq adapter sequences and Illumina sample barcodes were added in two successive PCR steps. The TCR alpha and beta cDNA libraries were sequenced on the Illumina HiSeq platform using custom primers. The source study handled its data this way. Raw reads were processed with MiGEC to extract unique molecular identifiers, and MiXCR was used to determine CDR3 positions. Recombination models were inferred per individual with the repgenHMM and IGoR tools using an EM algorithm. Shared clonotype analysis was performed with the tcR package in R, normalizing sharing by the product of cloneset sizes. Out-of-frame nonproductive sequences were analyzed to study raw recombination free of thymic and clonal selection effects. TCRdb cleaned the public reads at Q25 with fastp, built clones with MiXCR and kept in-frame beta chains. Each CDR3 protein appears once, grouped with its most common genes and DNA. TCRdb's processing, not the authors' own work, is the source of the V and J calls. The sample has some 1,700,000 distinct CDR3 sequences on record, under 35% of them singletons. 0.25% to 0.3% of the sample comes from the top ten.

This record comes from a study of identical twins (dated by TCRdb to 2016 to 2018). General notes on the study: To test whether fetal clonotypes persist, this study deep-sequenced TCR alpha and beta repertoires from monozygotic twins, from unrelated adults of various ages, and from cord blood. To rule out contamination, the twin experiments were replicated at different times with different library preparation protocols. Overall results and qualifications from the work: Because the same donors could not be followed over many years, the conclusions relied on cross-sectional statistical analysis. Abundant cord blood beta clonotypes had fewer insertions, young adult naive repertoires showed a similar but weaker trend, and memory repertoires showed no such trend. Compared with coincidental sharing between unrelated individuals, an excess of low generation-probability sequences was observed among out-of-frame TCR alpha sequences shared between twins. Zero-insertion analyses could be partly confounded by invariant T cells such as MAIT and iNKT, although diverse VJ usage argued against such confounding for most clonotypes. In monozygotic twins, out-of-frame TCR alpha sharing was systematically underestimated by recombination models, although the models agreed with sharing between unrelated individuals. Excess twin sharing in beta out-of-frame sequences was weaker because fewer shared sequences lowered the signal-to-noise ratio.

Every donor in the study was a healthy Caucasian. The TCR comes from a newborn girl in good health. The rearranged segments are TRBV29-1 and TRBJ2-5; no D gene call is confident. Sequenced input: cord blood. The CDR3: CSVEETQYF. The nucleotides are TGCAGCGTTGAAGAGACCCAGTACTTC.